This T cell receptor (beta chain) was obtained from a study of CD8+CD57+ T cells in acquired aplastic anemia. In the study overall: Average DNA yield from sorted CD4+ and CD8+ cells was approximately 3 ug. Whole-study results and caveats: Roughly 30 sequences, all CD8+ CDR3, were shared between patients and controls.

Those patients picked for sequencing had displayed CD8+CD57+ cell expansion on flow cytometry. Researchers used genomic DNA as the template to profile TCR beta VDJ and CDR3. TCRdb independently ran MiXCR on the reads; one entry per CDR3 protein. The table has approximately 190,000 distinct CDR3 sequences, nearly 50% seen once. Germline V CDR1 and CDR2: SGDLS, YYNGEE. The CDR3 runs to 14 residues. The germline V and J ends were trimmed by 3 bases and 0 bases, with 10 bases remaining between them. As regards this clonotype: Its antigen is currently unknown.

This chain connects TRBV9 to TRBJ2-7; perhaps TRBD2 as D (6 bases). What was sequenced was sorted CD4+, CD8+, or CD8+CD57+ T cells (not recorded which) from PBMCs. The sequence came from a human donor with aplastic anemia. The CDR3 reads CASSAAGSSYEQYF. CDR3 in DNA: TGTGCCAGCAGCGCCGCCGGGAGCTCCTACGAGCAGTACTTC. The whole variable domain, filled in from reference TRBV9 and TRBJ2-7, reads DSGVTQTPKHLITATGQRVTLRCSPRSGDLSVYWYQQSLDQGLQFLIQYYNGEERAKGNILERFSAQQFPDLHSELNLSSLELGDSALYFCASSAAGSSYEQYFGPGTRLTVT.